A single sample gave rise to the 9 T cell receptor beta chains below, sequenced in a study of siplizumab effects on memory and regulatory T cells. Sequenced by immunoSEQ multiplex PCR; TCRdb stores in-frame clones only, minus some. The data show some 90,000 clones, about nine tenths seen once. Sequenced sample: CD4+ T cells sorted from blood. All receptors derive from a human donor in good health.

The chain recombines TRBV2 with TRBJ2-3; TRBD1 aligns across 8 bases. After removal of 7 bases from V and 3 bases from J, the junction contained 3 bases not matched to a gene. The CDR3 runs to 13 residues. Per germline, CDR1 SNHLY and CDR2 FYNNEI. CDR3 in amino acids: CASIDRGTDTQYF. Here the CDR3 DNA reads TGTGCCAGCATCGACAGGGGTACAGATACGCAGTATTTT.

The chain combines TRBV27 with TRBJ2-1, with TRBD2 matching 8 bases. CDR3 size: 15 residues. V shed 0 bases, J shed 4 bases, and the junction held 2 bases outside the gene matches. From germline, CDR1 is MNHEY and CDR2 SMNVEV (reference sequence). The CDR3 loop reads CASSLSSGVYNEQFF. CDR3 sequence (DNA): TGTGCCAGCAGTTTATCTAGCGGGGTTTACAATGAGCAGTTCTTC.

In its sample, this clone was seen once. The chain combines TRBV6-1 with TRBJ1-2; no definite D call. The CDR3 spans 15 residues. Between the trimmed V and J ends, which lost 6 bases and 4 bases, there was a span of 18 bases. Germline-derived CDR1 and CDR2 are MNHNS and SASEGT. The CDR3 nucleotides read TGTGCCAGCAGGGAAAACGGAGGCACCTCCTATGGCTACACCTTC. Amino acids: CASRENGGTSYGYTF.

CDR3 in DNA: TGTGCCACCAGCAGAGATCGGGCTAGTGTAGGCGAGCAGTACTTC. Amino acid sequence: CATSRDRASVGEQYF. The chain recombines TRBV15 with TRBJ2-7, with unresolved D. Trimming took 0 bases from V and 6 from J, leaving 15 bases between them. Germline values: CDR1 LNHNV, CDR2 YYDKDF (reference sequence). The length of the CDR3 is 15 residues.

V is TRBV29-1 and J is TRBJ1-1; D gene unclear. This CDR3 is built from 14 residues. Germline CDR1 SQVTM, CDR2 ANQGSEA. Trimming left V 7 bases short and J 0 bases short, with 15 bases between. The CDR3 protein is CSALLEGLNTEAFF. In DNA, the CDR3 is TGCAGCGCCCTCCTGGAGGGCCTGAACACTGAAGCTTTCTTT.

This chain links TRBV5-4 with TRBJ1-2; 9 bases are a match to TRBD1. The germline V gene has CDR1 SGHNT and CDR2 YYREEE (reference sequence). The CDR3 runs to 13 residues. The V gene end was trimmed by 4 bases and the J gene end by 4 bases; junction bases not matched to a gene: 2. The CDR3 reads CASSAGQGYGYTF. The CDR3 DNA reads as TGTGCCAGCAGCGCGGGACAGGGCTATGGCTACACCTTC.

The chain recombines TRBV19 with TRBJ1-4; 10 nucleotides line up with TRBD1. Germline CDR1 reads LNHDA; CDR2 reads SQIVND (reference sequence). This CDR3 is 16 amino acids long. The trim removed 0 bases at V and 8 bases at J, leaving 6 bases unmatched. The CDR3 loop reads CASSIDRTGGREKLFF. As DNA, the CDR3 is TGTGCCAGTAGTATAGATCGGACAGGGGGGCGGGAAAAACTGTTTTTT.

This chain uses TRBV10-1 with TRBJ2-7, with TRBD2 matching over 7 bases. The CDR3 spans 12 residues. V lost 5 bases and J lost 6; bases outside the gene matches: 4. In germline, CDR1 is WNHNN, CDR2 SYGVQD (reference sequence). Here the CDR3 reads CASSPGTTEQYF. The CDR3 nucleotides are TGCGCCAGCAGTCCCGGGACTACCGAGCAGTACTTC.

The chain is built from TRBV5-4 and TRBJ2-1; no firm D call. The V gene's germline CDR1 is SGHNT and CDR2 YYREEE (reference sequence). The CDR3 sequence is 13 residues long. V lost 3 bases and J 4 bases, leaving 8 bases between the germline ends. This CDR3 is CASSSIVYNEQFF. The DNA of the CDR3 is TGTGCCAGCAGCTCGATAGTATACAATGAGCAGTTCTTC.